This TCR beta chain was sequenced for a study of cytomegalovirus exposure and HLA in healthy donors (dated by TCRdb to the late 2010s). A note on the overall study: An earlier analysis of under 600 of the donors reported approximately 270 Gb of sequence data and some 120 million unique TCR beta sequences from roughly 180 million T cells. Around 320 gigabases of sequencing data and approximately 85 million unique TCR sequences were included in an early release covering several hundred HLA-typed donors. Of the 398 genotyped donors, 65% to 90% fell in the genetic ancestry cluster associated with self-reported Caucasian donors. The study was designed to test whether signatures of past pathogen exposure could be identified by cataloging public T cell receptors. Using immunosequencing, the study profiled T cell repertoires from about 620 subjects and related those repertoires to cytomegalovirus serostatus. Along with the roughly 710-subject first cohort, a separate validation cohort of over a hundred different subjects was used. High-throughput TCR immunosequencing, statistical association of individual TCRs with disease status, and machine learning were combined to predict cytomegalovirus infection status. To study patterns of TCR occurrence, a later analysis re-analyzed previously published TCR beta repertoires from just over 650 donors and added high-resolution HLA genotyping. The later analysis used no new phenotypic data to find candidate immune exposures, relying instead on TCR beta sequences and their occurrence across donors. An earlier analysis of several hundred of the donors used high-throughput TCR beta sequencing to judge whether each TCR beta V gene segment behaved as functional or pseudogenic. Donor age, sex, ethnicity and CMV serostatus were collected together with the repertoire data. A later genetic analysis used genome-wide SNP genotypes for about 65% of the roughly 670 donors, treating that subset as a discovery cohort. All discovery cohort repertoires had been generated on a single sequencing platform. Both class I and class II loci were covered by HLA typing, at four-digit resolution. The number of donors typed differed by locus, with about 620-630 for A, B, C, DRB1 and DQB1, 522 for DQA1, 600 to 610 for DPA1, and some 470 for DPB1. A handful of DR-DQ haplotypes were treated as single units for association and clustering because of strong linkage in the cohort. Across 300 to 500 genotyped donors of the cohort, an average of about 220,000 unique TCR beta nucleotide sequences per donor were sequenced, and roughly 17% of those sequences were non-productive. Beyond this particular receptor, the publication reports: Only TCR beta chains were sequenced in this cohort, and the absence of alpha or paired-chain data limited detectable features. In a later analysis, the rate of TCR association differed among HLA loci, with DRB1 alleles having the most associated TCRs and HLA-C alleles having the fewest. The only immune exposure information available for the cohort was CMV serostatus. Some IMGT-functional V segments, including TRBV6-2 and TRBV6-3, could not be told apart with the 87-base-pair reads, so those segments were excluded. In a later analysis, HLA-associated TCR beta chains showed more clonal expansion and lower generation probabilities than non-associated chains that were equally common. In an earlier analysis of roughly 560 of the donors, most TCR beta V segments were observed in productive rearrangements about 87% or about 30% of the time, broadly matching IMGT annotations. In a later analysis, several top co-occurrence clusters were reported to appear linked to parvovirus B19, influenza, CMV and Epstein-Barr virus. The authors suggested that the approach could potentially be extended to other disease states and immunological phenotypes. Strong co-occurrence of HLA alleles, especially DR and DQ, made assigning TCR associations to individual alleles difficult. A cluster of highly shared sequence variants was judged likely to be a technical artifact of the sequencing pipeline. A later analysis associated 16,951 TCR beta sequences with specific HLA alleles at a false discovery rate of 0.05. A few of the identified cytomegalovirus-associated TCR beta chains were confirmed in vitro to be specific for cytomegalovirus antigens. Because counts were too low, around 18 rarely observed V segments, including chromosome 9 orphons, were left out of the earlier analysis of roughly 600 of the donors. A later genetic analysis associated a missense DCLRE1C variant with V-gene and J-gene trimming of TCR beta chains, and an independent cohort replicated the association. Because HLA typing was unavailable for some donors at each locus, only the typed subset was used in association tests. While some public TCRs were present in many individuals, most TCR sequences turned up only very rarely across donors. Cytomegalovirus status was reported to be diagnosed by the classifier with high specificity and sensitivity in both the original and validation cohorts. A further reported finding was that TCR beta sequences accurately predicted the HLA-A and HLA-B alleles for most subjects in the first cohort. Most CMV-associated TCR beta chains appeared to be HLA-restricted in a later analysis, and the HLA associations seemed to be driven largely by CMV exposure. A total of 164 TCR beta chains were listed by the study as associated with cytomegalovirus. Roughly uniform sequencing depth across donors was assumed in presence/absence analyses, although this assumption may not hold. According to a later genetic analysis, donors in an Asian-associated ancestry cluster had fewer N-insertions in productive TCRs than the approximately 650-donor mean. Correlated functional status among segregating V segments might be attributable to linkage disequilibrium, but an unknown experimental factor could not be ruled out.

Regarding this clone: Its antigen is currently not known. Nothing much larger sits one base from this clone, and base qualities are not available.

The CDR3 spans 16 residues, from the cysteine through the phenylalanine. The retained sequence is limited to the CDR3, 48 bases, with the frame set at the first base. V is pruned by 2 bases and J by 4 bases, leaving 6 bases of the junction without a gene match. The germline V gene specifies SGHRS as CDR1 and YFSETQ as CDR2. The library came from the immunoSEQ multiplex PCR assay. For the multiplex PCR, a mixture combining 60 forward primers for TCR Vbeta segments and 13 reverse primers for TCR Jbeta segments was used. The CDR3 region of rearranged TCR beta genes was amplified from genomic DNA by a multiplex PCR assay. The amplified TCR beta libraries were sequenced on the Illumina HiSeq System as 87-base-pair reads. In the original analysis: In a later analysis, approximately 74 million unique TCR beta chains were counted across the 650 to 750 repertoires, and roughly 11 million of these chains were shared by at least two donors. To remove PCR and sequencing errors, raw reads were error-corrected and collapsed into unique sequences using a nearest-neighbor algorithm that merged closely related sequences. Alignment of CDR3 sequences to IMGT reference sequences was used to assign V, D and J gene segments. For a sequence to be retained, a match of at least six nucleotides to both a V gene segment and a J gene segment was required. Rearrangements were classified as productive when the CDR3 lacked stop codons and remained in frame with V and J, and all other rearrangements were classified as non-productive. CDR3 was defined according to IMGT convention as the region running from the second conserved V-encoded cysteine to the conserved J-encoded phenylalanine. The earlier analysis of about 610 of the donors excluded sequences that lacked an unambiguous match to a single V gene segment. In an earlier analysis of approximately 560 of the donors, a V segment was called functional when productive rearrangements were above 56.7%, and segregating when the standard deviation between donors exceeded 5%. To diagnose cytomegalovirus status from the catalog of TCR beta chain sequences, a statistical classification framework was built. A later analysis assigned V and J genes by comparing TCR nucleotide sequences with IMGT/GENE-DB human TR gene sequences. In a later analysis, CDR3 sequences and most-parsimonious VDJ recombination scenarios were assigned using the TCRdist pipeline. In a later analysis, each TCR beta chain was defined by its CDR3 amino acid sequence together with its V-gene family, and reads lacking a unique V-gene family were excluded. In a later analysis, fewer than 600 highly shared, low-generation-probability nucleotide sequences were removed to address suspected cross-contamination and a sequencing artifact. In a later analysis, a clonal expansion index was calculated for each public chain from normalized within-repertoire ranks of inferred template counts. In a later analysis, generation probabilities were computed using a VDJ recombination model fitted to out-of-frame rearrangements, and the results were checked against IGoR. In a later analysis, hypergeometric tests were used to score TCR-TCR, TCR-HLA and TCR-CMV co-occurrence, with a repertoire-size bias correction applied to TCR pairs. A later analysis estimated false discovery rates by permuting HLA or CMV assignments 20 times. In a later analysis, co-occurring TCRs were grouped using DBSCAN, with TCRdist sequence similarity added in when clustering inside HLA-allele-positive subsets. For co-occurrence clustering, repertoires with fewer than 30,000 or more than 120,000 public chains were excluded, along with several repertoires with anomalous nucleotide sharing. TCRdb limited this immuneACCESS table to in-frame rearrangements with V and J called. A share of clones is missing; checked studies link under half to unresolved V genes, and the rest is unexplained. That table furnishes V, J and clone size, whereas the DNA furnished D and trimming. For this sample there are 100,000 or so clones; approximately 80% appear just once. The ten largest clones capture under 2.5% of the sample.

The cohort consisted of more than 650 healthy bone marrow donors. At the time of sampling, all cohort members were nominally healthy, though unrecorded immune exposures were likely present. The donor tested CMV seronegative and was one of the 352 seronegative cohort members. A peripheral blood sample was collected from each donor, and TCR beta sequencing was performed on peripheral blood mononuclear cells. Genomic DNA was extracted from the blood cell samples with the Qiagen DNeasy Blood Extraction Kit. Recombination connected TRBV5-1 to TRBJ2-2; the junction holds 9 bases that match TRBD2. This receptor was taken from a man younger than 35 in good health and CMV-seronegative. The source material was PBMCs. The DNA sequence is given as TGCGCCAGCAGCTTCGCGGGGGGGCCTGGCACCGGGGAGCTGTTTTTT. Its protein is CASSFAGGPGTGELFF. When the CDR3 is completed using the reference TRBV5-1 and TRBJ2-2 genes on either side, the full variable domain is KAGVTQTPRYLIKTRGQQVTLSCSPISGHRSVSWYQQTPGQGLQFLFEYFSETQRNKGNFPGRFSGRQFSNSRSEMNVSTLELGDSALYLCASSFAGGPGTGELFFGEGSRLTVL.